This entry features one TCR beta chain sequence. One end of the junction does not line up with germline, which may come from a read error. The data were taken from a study of blood T cell repertoires in COVID-19. Study-wide context: The United States, Italy and Spain were the sources of the acute and convalescent COVID-19 samples. PBMCs, B-cell-depleted T cells, or T cells were the source of the cDNA or gDNA that made up the material.

This CDR3 has 13 residues. Per the study methods: Reference gene primer amplification yielded estimated nucleated cell counts. Clones were sequenced by immunoSEQ multiplex PCR, and TCRdb holds only the in-frame ones, with some missing. V and J calls and clone size come straight from that table; D and trimming were deduced from the DNA. The sample shows 150,000 to 160,000 clones, more than 80% of them seen only once. The chain recombines TRBV12-3 or TRBV12-4 with TRBJ2-2; D may be TRBD1 (5 bases). The sample taken for sequencing was peripheral blood. This clonotype was obtained from a man aged 50 to 60 with acute or convalescent COVID-19. CDR3 sequence reads: CASSFYRSGELFF. The CDR3 nucleotides are TGTGCCAGCAGTTTCTACAGGTCCGGAGAGCTGTTTTTT.